The present TCR beta chain was sequenced within a study of glioma-infiltrating T cells. Using RNA template, CDR3s of TCR alpha and beta were amplified with iRepertoire arm-PCR. TCRdb processed the multiplex PCR reads anew with MiXCR; each CDR3 protein has one entry. The sample has 300,000 to 400,000 distinct CDR3 sequences, roughly 41% seen once; the top ten hold around 13%. This CDR3 spans 10 amino acids. Germline values: CDR1 MDHEN, CDR2 SYDVKM. V was pared by 3 bases and J by 14 bases, with 7 bases between. This clonotype was obtained from a human donor with low-grade glioma or glioblastoma, undergoing nonglioma brain surgery, or in good health (not recorded which). What was sequenced was glioma tissue, nonneoplastic brain tissue, or PBMCs (not recorded which). V and J are TRBV28 and TRBJ1-4, with D hard to call. This CDR3 reads CASSLVLLFF. CDR3 DNA: TGTGCCAGCAGTTTGGTTTTGCTGTTTTTT.